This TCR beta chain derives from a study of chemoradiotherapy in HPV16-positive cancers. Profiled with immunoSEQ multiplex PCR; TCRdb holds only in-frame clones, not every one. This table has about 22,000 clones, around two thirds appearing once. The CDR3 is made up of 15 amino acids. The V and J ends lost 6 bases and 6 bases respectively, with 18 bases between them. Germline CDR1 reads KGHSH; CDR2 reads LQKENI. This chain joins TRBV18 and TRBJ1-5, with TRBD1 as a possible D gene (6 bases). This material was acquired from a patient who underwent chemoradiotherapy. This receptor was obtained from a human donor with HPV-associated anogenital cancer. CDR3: CASSLRRDITQPQHF. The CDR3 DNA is TGTGCCAGCTCGCTTCGCAGGGACATTACTCAGCCCCAGCATTTT.